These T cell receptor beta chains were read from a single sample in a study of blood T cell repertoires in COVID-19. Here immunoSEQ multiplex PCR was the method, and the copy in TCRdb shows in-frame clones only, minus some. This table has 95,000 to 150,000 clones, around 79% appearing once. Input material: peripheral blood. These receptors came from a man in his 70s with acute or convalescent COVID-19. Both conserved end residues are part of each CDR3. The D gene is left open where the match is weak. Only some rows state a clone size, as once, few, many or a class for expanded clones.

TGTGCCTGGACGGGGACAGGCGGGAGGGCCGGGGAGCTGTTTTTT,CAWTGTGGRAGELFF,TRBJ2-2,TRBV30,-,-
TGTGCCAGCAGATGGACTAGCGGGGGCGGGGCCGGGGAGCTGTTTTTT,CASRWTSGGGAGELFF,TRBJ2-2,TRBV27,-,TRBD2
TGTGCCAGCAGTAGGACAGGGAAAGCTTTCTTT,CASSRTGKAFF,TRBJ1-1,TRBV6-5,once,TRBD1
TGTGCCAGCTCACCTCTACTAGCGGGGGGCACAGATACGCAGTATTTT,CASSPLLAGGTDTQYF,TRBJ2-3,TRBV18,-,TRBD2
TGTGCCAGCAGCACCTCAGGGACAGGGAACTATGGCTACACCTTC,CASSTSGTGNYGYTF,TRBJ1-2,TRBV7-9,-,TRBD1
TGCGCCAGCAGCCACGGACAGGGCTATAATTCACCCCTCCACTTT,CASSHGQGYNSPLHF,TRBJ1-6,TRBV5-1,-,TRBD1
TGTGCCAGCAGTTACCGACAGGGGGGCGAAGCTTTCTTT,CASSYRQGGEAFF,TRBJ1-1,TRBV6-5,-,TRBD1
TGTGCCAGCAGCCAACCTAGCGGGGCCTACAATGAGCAGTTCTTC,CASSQPSGAYNEQFF,TRBJ2-1,TRBV4-2,-,TRBD2
TGTGCCAGTAGTAAGGGACAGGGGGCTGAAGCTTTCTTT,CASSKGQGAEAFF,TRBJ1-1,TRBV19,-,TRBD1
TGTGCCAGCAGCCCAGGACTAGCGGCTAGCACAGATACGCAGTATTTT,CASSPGLAASTDTQYF,TRBJ2-3,TRBV6-2/TRBV6-3,-,TRBD2
TGTGCCAGCTGCGAGGACAGGGCTCTTGGAGCTTTCTTT,CASCEDRALGAFF,TRBJ1-1,TRBV18,-,TRBD1
TGTGCCAGCAGCCAACAGAGTTCCTACGAGCAGTACTTC,CASSQQSSYEQYF,TRBJ2-7,TRBV6-4,-,-
TGCGCCAGCAGCGTGGACGTCTCGGTCCAGTACTTC,CASSVDVSVQYF,TRBJ2-5,TRBV5-1,-,-
TGTGCCAGCAGCTTAATCGGACAGGGGAGAGAAAAACTGTTTTTT,CASSLIGQGREKLFF,TRBJ1-4,TRBV7-9,-,TRBD1
TGTGCCAGTACGGAAAGGGGGGGGGACTCCTACGAGCAGTACTTC,CASTERGGDSYEQYF,TRBJ2-7,TRBV19,-,-
TGTGCCAGCAGGAATACAGGGACCTACGAGCAGTACTTC,CASRNTGTYEQYF,TRBJ2-7,TRBV6-5,-,-
TGCAGCAACAGGACACTTGGCTATGGCTACACCTTC,CSNRTLGYGYTF,TRBJ1-2,TRBV29-1,few,-
TGTGCCGCCAGGATGAACACTGAAGCTTTCTTT,CAARMNTEAFF,TRBJ1-1,TRBV28,-,-
TGTGCCAGCAGCCGGGACACTGAAGCTTTCTTT,CASSRDTEAFF,TRBJ1-1,TRBV5-4,-,-
TGTGCCAGCAGCACAGGGGGCTACGAGCAGTACTTC,CASSTGGYEQYF,TRBJ2-7,TRBV12-3/TRBV12-4,once,TRBD1
TGTGCCAGCAGGCCTGGGACAGGGCATGGCTACACCTTC,CASRPGTGHGYTF,TRBJ1-2,TRBV7-2,-,TRBD1
TGTGCCAGCAGCCAAAGGACAGGGGATGGCTACACCTTC,CASSQRTGDGYTF,TRBJ1-2,TRBV3-1/TRBV3-2,few,TRBD1
TGTGCCACCGGACTAGCGGGGGGTTCCTACAATGAGCAGTTCTTC,CATGLAGGSYNEQFF,TRBJ2-1,TRBV6-5,-,TRBD2
TGTGCCAGCAGAGCGGGGGGGCAGGGGGAGCAGTTCTTC,CASRAGGQGEQFF,TRBJ2-1,TRBV6-4,many,TRBD2
TGTGCCAGCAGTGGAGGTCGTGGCTACACCTTC,CASSGGRGYTF,TRBJ1-2,TRBV25-1,-,-
TGTGCCAGCAGTGAATCACTACGGGGCTACACCTTC,CASSESLRGYTF,TRBJ1-2,TRBV2,many,-
TGTGCCAGCAGCCAAGTACTCGGAACTAATGAAAAACTGTTTTTT,CASSQVLGTNEKLFF,TRBJ1-4,TRBV14,-,-
TGCGCCAGCAGCTTGACAGGGGCCGGCGGGGAGCTGTTTTTT,CASSLTGAGGELFF,TRBJ2-2,TRBV5-1,-,TRBD1
TGTGCCAGCAGCTCACGGACAGGGGTGGGAAATGGCTACACCTTC,CASSSRTGVGNGYTF,TRBJ1-2,TRBV5-4,-,TRBD1
TGTGCCAGCAGCCCGTCCACATCGGGAAACACCATATATTTT,CASSPSTSGNTIYF,TRBJ1-3,TRBV25-1,-,-
TGTGCCTGGACCCAAGGGGTGTACAATGAGCAGTTCTTC,CAWTQGVYNEQFF,TRBJ2-1,TRBV30,-,-
TGTGCCAGCAGCAAAGTTAGCCCAGAGGGAGGGGATATCAAAAGGGACACCGGGGAGCTGTTTTTT,CASSKVSPEGGDIKRDTGELFF,TRBJ2-2,TRBV21-1,-,-
TGTGCCAGCAGCTCGCGTTATCAGCCCCAGCATTTT,CASSSRYQPQHF,TRBJ1-5,TRBV5-6,-,-
TGTGCCAGCAGCTTAGGGGCAGGGGACAATGAGCAGTTCTTC,CASSLGAGDNEQFF,TRBJ2-1,TRBV13,-,-
TGTGCCAGCAGCGACGCCGCGGAAGCGGGGTGGGAGACCCAGTACTTC,CASSDAAEAGWETQYF,TRBJ2-5,TRBV9,-,TRBD2
TGCGCCAGCAGCCAAGTTGGGTCGCGGGGAACAGCAGAAGGAGAGACCCAGTACTTC,CASSQVGSRGTAEGETQYF,TRBJ2-5,TRBV4-1,-,-
TGTGCCAGCAGCTTGGGTGCGCGCACTGAAGCTTTCTTT,CASSLGARTEAFF,TRBJ1-1,TRBV5-6,-,-
TGCGCCAGCAGCCCGAGGACTATATCCACATACTATGGCTACACCTTC,CASSPRTISTYYGYTF,TRBJ1-2,TRBV5-1,-,-
TGTGCCAGCAGCTTAGGCATTCAGTACGAGCAGTACTTC,CASSLGIQYEQYF,TRBJ2-7,TRBV13,-,-
TGCGCCAGCAGCCAAGATCTGGGGCGCGTAGCTAACTATGGCTACACCTTC,CASSQDLGRVANYGYTF,TRBJ1-2,TRBV4-3,-,-
TGTGCCAGCAGTTACTCGAGTGTCTATGGCTACACCTTC,CASSYSSVYGYTF,TRBJ1-2,TRBV6-2/TRBV6-3,-,-
TGTGCCAGCAGTCCTCAGGGTGTTTACAGGTGGTCGGGCTACACCTTC,CASSPQGVYRWSGYTF,TRBJ1-2,TRBV27,-,-
TGTGCCAGCAGCACCCAGGGGGCTAACTATGGCTACACCTTC,CASSTQGANYGYTF,TRBJ1-2,TRBV11-2,-,TRBD1
TGTGCCAGCAGCCCTGGCGGAAATGAAAAACTGTTTTTT,CASSPGGNEKLFF,TRBJ1-4,TRBV5-4,-,-
TGTGCCAGCAGCTCTCGCAGGGAAGCTTTCTTT,CASSSRREAFF,TRBJ1-1,TRBV7-2,-,-
TGTGCCAGCACCTGGGGACAGGGCCTTAGTCACTATGGCTACACCTTC,CASTWGQGLSHYGYTF,TRBJ1-2,TRBV7-9,-,TRBD1
TGTGCCAGCAGCCCCCGACAGGGGGGTGAGCAGTTCTTC,CASSPRQGGEQFF,TRBJ2-1,TRBV7-3,-,TRBD1
TGTGCCAGTCTACCCTCGACAGGGGGTATTGGCTACACCTTC,CASLPSTGGIGYTF,TRBJ1-2,TRBV6-5,-,TRBD1
TGTGCCAGCAGTTGGAACGGGGTGAACTACGAGCAGTACTTC,CASSWNGVNYEQYF,TRBJ2-7,TRBV2,-,-
TGTGCCAGTAGTATAAATAGAGCGCCCACCTTTAACTATGGCTACACCTTC,CASSINRAPTFNYGYTF,TRBJ1-2,TRBV19,-,-
TGTGCCAGTAGTTCCCGAGACAGGGCAACTGAAGCTTTCTTT,CASSSRDRATEAFF,TRBJ1-1,TRBV19,-,TRBD1
TGTGCCAGCGCACAGGGGCCGGGGACTGAAGCTTTCTTT,CASAQGPGTEAFF,TRBJ1-1,TRBV19,-,TRBD1
TGCGCCAGCAGCCAAGGACAGGGGGGTGAGACCCAGTACTTC,CASSQGQGGETQYF,TRBJ2-5,TRBV4-1,-,TRBD1
TGCGCCAGCAGCTTGGCGACAGGGGCCGATGAAAAACTGTTTTTT,CASSLATGADEKLFF,TRBJ1-4,TRBV5-1,-,TRBD1
TGTGCCAGCAGCAAACATTTAGACTACACCTTC,CASSKHLDYTF,TRBJ1-2,TRBV21-1,once,-
TGTGCCAGCAGCCCACCGGGACTAGCGGGGGGCCTTTACAATGAGCAGTTCTTC,CASSPPGLAGGLYNEQFF,TRBJ2-1,TRBV7-9,once,TRBD2
TGTGCCAGCACACAGAGGAACACTGAAGCTTTCTTT,CASTQRNTEAFF,TRBJ1-1,TRBV6-6,-,-